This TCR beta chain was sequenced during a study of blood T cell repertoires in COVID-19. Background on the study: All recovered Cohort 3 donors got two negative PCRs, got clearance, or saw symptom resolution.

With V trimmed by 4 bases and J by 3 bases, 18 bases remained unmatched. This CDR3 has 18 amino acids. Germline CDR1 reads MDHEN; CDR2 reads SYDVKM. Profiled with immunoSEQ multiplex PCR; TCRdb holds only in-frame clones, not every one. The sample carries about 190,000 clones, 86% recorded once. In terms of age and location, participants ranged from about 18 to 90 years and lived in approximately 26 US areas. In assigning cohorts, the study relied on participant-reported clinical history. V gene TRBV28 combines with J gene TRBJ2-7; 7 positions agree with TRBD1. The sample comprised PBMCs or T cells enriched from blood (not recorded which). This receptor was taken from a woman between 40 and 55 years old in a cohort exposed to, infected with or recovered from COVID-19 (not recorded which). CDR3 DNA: TGTGCCAGCAGTTCCCTGCCAGGGGGACGTGACTTCTTCTACGAGCAGTACTTC. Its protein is CASSSLPGGRDFFYEQYF.